These 17 T cell receptor beta chains originate from one sample sequenced in a study of memory CD4+ T cells and cytomegalovirus serostatus. Single viable CD3+CD4+CD8-CD45RO+ cells were sorted as the memory CD4+ T cells. Clones were read by immunoSEQ multiplex PCR, and TCRdb kept only the in-frame ones, dropping some. The table has 48,000 or so clones, about 77% seen once; the top ten hold approximately 0.8%. Sequenced: memory CD4+ T cells from blood. These receptors were obtained from an adult in good health and CMV-seronegative.

The rearrangement joins TRBV7-9 to TRBJ1-2; TRBD1 matches 10 bases. The CDR3 consists of 17 residues. The V gene end was trimmed by 5 bases and the J gene end by 3 bases; junction bases not matched to a gene: 12. Germline V lookup: CDR1 SEHNR, CDR2 FQNEAQ (reference sequence). The CDR3 loop reads CASSPSWRGTGDYGYTF. In nucleotides, the CDR3 is TGTGCCAGCAGCCCTTCATGGCGCGGGACAGGGGACTATGGCTACACCTTC.

The V call is TRBV2, the J call TRBJ2-7; 8 nucleotides match TRBD1. After removal of 6 bases from V and 3 bases from J, the junction contained 10 bases not matched to a gene. Germline assignment: CDR1 SNHLY and CDR2 FYNNEI. The CDR3 consists of 15 residues. The CDR3 DNA reads TGTGCCAGCAGCCAGGAACAGGGGGGTTTCTACGAGCAGTACTTC. Its translation is CASSQEQGGFYEQYF.

This clone came up once. The chain has TRBV14 and TRBJ1-1; D remains unclear. This CDR3 is 11 amino acids long. Trimming stripped 1 base from V and 8 bases from J, with 5 bases between. Germline CDR1 and CDR2: SGHDN and FVKESK. CDR3 amino acids: CASSQGREAFF. In DNA, the CDR3 is TGTGCCAGCAGCCAAGGGAGGGAAGCTTTCTTT. The entire variable domain, with the rest obtained from reference TRBV14 and TRBJ1-1, is as follows: EAGVTQFPSHSVIEKGQTVTLRCDPISGHDNLYWYRRVMGKEIKFLLHFVKESKQDESGMPNNRFLAERTGGTYSTLKVQPAELEDSGVYFCASSQGREAFFGQGTRLTVV.

The sample holds one count of this clone. The J gene is TRBJ2-2, the V gene TRBV5-4; TRBD2 matches at 10 bases. After removal of 0 bases from V and 1 base from J, the junction contained 0 bases not matched to a gene. The CDR3 spans 16 residues. The germline V gene has CDR1 SGHNT and CDR2 YYREEE (reference sequence). The CDR3, as DNA: TGTGCCAGCAGCTTGGCTAGCGGGGGGAACACCGGGGAGCTGTTTTTT. This translates into CASSLASGGNTGELFF.

V is TRBV6-1 and J is TRBJ1-2; no clear D gene. The V and J ends lost 3 bases and 7 bases respectively, with 6 bases between them. The CDR3 spans 11 residues. Germline lookup yields CDR1 MNHNS and CDR2 SASEGT. The CDR3 reads CASSDFFGYTF. The CDR3, as DNA: TGTGCCAGCAGTGACTTTTTTGGCTACACCTTC.

The V call is TRBV10-2, the J call TRBJ2-1, with D possibly matching TRBD1 (5 bases). Trimming took 4 bases from V and 3 from J, leaving 10 bases between them. Germline assignment: CDR1 WSHSY and CDR2 SAAADI. CDR3 length: 14 amino acids. CDR3 in DNA: TGCGCCAGCAGTGCCGACAGAGTCTACAATGAGCAGTTCTTC. Translating it yields CASSADRVYNEQFF.

The chain uses TRBV5-1 and TRBJ2-2; 8 positions match TRBD2. The CDR3 spans 16 residues. Germline-derived CDR1 and CDR2 are SGHRS and YFSETQ. The V and J ends lost 2 bases and 3 bases, in that order; junction bases with no gene match: 6. CDR3 in DNA: TGCGCCAGCAGCTTCCGGGGGGGCGACTACACCGGGGAGCTGTTTTTT. Translated: CASSFRGGDYTGELFF. The variable domain in full, completed from reference TRBV5-1 and TRBJ2-2, reads KAGVTQTPRYLIKTRGQQVTLSCSPISGHRSVSWYQQTPGQGLQFLFEYFSETQRNKGNFPGRFSGRQFSNSRSEMNVSTLELGDSALYLCASSFRGGDYTGELFFGEGSRLTVL.

The chain has TRBV11-3 and TRBJ2-1, with 9 bases that match TRBD2. The length of the CDR3 is 14 residues. In germline, CDR1 is SGHNT, CDR2 YENEEA. V trimming: 8 bases; J trimming: 4 bases; junction bases outside the gene matches: 6. In DNA, the CDR3 is TGTGCCAGCTCTCTGGCGGGGGGGTACAATGAGCAGTTCTTC. This encodes CASSLAGGYNEQFF.

This chain connects TRBV2 to TRBJ1-2; TRBD1 agrees at 8 bases. The V gene's germline CDR1 is SNHLY and CDR2 FYNNEI. The CDR3 loop spans 14 amino acids. V was pared by 2 bases and J by 4 bases, with 3 bases of the junction left unmatched. The CDR3 reads CASSETRGPYGYTF. Written as DNA, the CDR3 is TGTGCCAGCAGTGAAACCAGGGGGCCCTATGGCTACACCTTC.

V is TRBV11-2 and J is TRBJ2-1; D is possibly TRBD2 (7 bases). The CDR3 contains 15 residues. Trimming shortened V by 5 bases and J by 7 bases, and 18 bases separated the two germline ends. Germline V gene lookup returns CDR1 SGHAT and CDR2 FQNNGV. Here the CDR3 reads CASSRRGADGNEQFF. CDR3 coding DNA: TGTGCCAGCAGCCGACGGGGGGCCGACGGAAATGAGCAGTTCTTC.

The chain employs TRBV2 and TRBJ2-5; a weak D match, TRBD2 (5 bases). The germline gives CDR1 SNHLY, CDR2 FYNNEI. The CDR3 runs 14 residues. V lost 6 bases and J 4 bases, leaving 15 bases between the germline ends. The CDR3 nucleotides read TGTGCCAGCAGCGAAAGGGTGGGAGCAGAGACCCAGTACTTC. This gives the protein CASSERVGAETQYF.

The V call is TRBV11-2, the J call TRBJ1-1; D remains ambiguous. V lost 4 bases and J 3 bases, leaving 9 bases between the germline ends. This CDR3 contains 13 residues. Germline V gene sequence: CDR1 SGHAT, CDR2 FQNNGV. In DNA, the CDR3 is TGTGCCAGCAGCTCGTCACGGTACACTGAAGCTTTCTTT. The encoded protein is CASSSSRYTEAFF.

The V and J genes are TRBV11-2 and TRBJ1-2; 9 bases are a match to TRBD1. The CDR3 runs to 17 residues. Trimming at V came to 3 bases and at J to 0 bases, leaving 8 bases not matched to a gene. Germline V lookup: CDR1 SGHAT, CDR2 FQNNGV. This CDR3 reads CASSLGLRTGANYGYTF. CDR3 coding DNA: TGTGCCAGCAGCTTGGGACTTCGGACAGGGGCTAACTATGGCTACACCTTC.

This chain joins TRBV5-6 and TRBJ2-3; D is perhaps TRBD1 (5 bases). Germline V gives CDR1 SGHDT, CDR2 YYEEEE. This CDR3 region has 13 residues. The V and J ends lost 4 bases and 4 bases respectively, with 10 bases between them. CDR3 in amino acids: CASSGKGADTQYF. Written as DNA, the CDR3 is TGTGCCAGCAGCGGGAAAGGGGCAGATACGCAGTATTTT.

The V gene is TRBV11-2, the J gene TRBJ2-5, with D perhaps matching TRBD2 (5 bases). The ends were cut back, 5 bases at V and 7 bases at J, with 17 bases in the middle. This CDR3 has 14 amino acids. CDR1 is SGHAT, CDR2 FQNNGV, per germline. CDR3 sequence reads: CASSPGLPIGTQYF. The CDR3 region has the DNA TGTGCCAGCAGCCCAGGACTGCCTATTGGGACCCAGTACTTC.

The V and J genes are TRBV30 and TRBJ1-2, with TRBD1 identical over 9 bases. The length of the CDR3 is 16 residues. Germline CDR1 is GTSNPN and CDR2 is SVGIG (reference sequence). As DNA, the CDR3 is TGTGTCATATCCCGGGACAGGGCCTCCCCTAACTATGGCTACACCTTC. Its translation is CVISRDRASPNYGYTF.

The rearrangement links TRBV30 to TRBJ2-5, with D possibly TRBD2 on 5 matching bases. Germline V lookup: CDR1 GTSNPN, CDR2 SVGIG (reference sequence). The V gene lost 3 bases and the J gene lost 7 bases, with 24 bases spanning the gap. The CDR3 sequence is 16 residues long. The CDR3 region is CAWRSVPGVLGGTQYF. The CDR3 nucleotides read TGTGCCTGGAGGTCCGTGCCCGGGGTTCTCGGTGGGACCCAGTACTTC.